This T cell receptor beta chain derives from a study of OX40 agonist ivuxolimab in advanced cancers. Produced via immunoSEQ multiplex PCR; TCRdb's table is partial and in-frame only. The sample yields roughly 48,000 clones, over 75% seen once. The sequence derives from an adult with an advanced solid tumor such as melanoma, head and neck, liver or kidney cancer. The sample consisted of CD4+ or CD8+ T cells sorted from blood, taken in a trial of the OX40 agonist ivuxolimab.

The CDR3 loop reads CASSLYMGQNYGYTF. CDR3 DNA: TGTGCCAGCAGTTTATATATGGGCCAAAACTATGGCTACACCTTC. The chain carries TRBV27 and TRBJ1-2; D remains unclear. This CDR3 is built from 15 residues. CDR1 is MNHEY and CDR2 is SMNVEV in the germline V gene (reference sequence). Trimming pared 1 base from V and 2 bases from J, leaving 11 bases between.